This is a list of T cell receptor beta chains from one sample in a study of long-term antiretroviral therapy in people with HIV. Sequencing used immunoSEQ multiplex PCR; TCRdb keeps in-frame clones, though not all of them. The table lists 25,000 to 35,000 clones, roughly three quarters of them singletons, with 7.5% to 9.5% in the top ten. The sequences come from unsorted PBMCs, collected 3.1 years after starting antiretroviral therapy. These receptors were obtained from a woman aged 45-65 years with HIV. Each CDR3 is given with its conserved first and last residue. A D gene is named only where the DNA matches it firmly. Clone size is not always given. Where it is, it says once, few, many or a class for expanded clones.

D,size,V,J,DNA,CDR3
TRBD1,.,TRBV19,TRBJ1-1,TGTGCCAGTAGGGAGGACAGGACCCTCTTAGAAGCTTTCTTT,CASREDRTLLEAFF
TRBD2,.,TRBV19,TRBJ2-2,TGTGCCAGTAAGATGGGGACTACTTTCGGGGAGCTGTTTTTT,CASKMGTTFGELFF
TRBD1,once,TRBV30,TRBJ2-5,TGTGCCTGGAGCAAGGGGACAGACCAAGAGACCCAGTACTTC,CAWSKGTDQETQYF
.,.,TRBV30,TRBJ1-5,TGTGCCTGGAGTAGTAACAGCCAGAATAGCAATCAGCCCCAGCATTTT,CAWSSNSQNSNQPQHF
.,.,TRBV6-1,TRBJ1-2,TGTGCCAGCAGTGTATACCTCGGCTACACCTTC,CASSVYLGYTF
.,.,TRBV29-1,TRBJ1-2,TGCAGCGTCTCGAAGACTTTAGGCAGACCCTATGGCTACACCTTC,CSVSKTLGRPYGYTF
.,.,TRBV25-1,TRBJ1-1,TGTGCCAGCAGTGGAAACGGGGGATGGAACACTGAAGCTTTCTTT,CASSGNGGWNTEAFF
.,few,TRBV7-2,TRBJ1-6,TGTGCCAGCAGCTCTACCGGGGCGCCCAATTCACCCCTCCACTTT,CASSSTGAPNSPLHF
.,.,TRBV30,TRBJ1-2,TGTGCCTGGCGCCGGGGCCTAACTAGCTATGGCTACACCTTC,CAWRRGLTSYGYTF
.,.,TRBV10-3,TRBJ1-1,TGTGCCATCAAAATGGCGGCGGGCACTGAAGCTTTCTTT,CAIKMAAGTEAFF
.,once,TRBV30,TRBJ1-3,TGTGCCTGGAGGGACGGACCGCTCTCTGGAAACACCATATATTTT,CAWRDGPLSGNTIYF
TRBD1,.,TRBV5-1,TRBJ1-1,TGCGCCAGCAGATGGGACAGGGGATTTCGTGAAGCTTTCTTT,CASRWDRGFREAFF
.,.,TRBV7-9,TRBJ1-1,TGTGCCAGCGCGAGGGCAGTGGGAGGGACTGAAGCTTTCTTT,CASARAVGGTEAFF
.,.,TRBV29-1,TRBJ1-1,TGCAGCGTTTCAAAGGCGGTGAACACTGAAGCTTTCTTT,CSVSKAVNTEAFF
.,.,TRBV4-1,TRBJ1-3,TGCGCCAGCAGCCAAGATCACCCCTTTGGGGGGTCGCGGGGAAACACCATATATTTT,CASSQDHPFGGSRGNTIYF
.,.,TRBV18,TRBJ1-1,TGTGCCAGCTCACCATCGGCAGCGAACACTGAAGCTTTCTTT,CASSPSAANTEAFF
TRBD1,.,TRBV11-2,TRBJ1-5,TGTGCCAGCAGCGGAGGTACAGGGGGCGGCAATCAGCCCCAGCATTTT,CASSGGTGGGNQPQHF
TRBD1,.,TRBV30,TRBJ2-3,TGTGCCTTACAGGGGGCGCGGTCAGATACGCAGTATTTT,CALQGARSDTQYF
.,.,TRBV7-9,TRBJ1-4,TGTGCCAGCAGCATCGGACGGACAACTAATGAAAAACTGTTTTTT,CASSIGRTTNEKLFF
.,.,TRBV27,TRBJ1-3,TGTGCCAGCTCTTTACAGGGAGTCAGTGGAAACACCATATATTTT,CASSLQGVSGNTIYF